A selection of T cell receptor beta chains follows, all from one sample in a study of T-cell reconstitution after alpha-beta-depleted transplantation in children. TCRdb recomputed calls from the PCR reads with MiXCR, one row per CDR3 protein. The table records around 420,000 distinct CDR3 sequences, 15% to 20% of them present only once. The sequencing here drew on PBMCs, mostly from graft donor cells, taken 360 days after TCRalphabeta/CD19-depleted stem cell transplant. Source of these receptors: a boy in the first two years of life who had a stem cell transplant for Wiskott-Aldrich syndrome, so the T cells may come from the graft donor. The conserved cysteine and the conserved F or W are not part of the CDR3 here. Fields, in order: CDR3 protein, J gene, V gene.

SAFSSGGYNEQF | TRBJ2-1 | TRBV20-1
ASSRTGGEADTQY | TRBJ2-3 | TRBV4-1
ASSFVQSNQPQH | TRBJ1-5 | TRBV5-5
ASGAGAYEQY | TRBJ2-7 | TRBV28
ASSYGQGGETQY | TRBJ2-5 | TRBV6-5
ASSLALSPTLAKNIQY | TRBJ2-4 | TRBV11-1
ATGGQANAGELF | TRBJ2-2 | TRBV24-1
ATSRGTGILAKNIQY | TRBJ2-4 | TRBV15
SASPPIGTDTQY | TRBJ2-3 | TRBV20-1
ASSHGTGQGGYEQY | TRBJ2-7 | TRBV3-1
ASTRRQPHNEQF | TRBJ2-1 | TRBV6-5
ATSGRAYNEQF | TRBJ2-1 | TRBV24-1
ASSLEGHTYEQY | TRBJ2-7 | TRBV5-1
ASSIAGANTGELF | TRBJ2-2 | TRBV12-3/TRBV12-4
ASSFPRVPTDTQY | TRBJ2-3 | TRBV5-1
ASRKRGSLAQY | TRBJ2-7 | TRBV28
ASSLKDAVGNYNEQF | TRBJ2-1 | TRBV27
ASSPGDRTSGSGEQF | TRBJ2-1 | TRBV5-6
SVGPPGGGTDTQY | TRBJ2-3 | TRBV29-1
ASRYSGGAGIYNEQF | TRBJ2-1 | TRBV6-2/TRBV6-3
ASSLDRGAIETQY | TRBJ2-5 | TRBV11-2
ASSEYRGAGTDTQY | TRBJ2-3 | TRBV25-1
ASGIAENTGELF | TRBJ2-2 | TRBV10-1
ASSPRPGGGETQY | TRBJ2-5 | TRBV12-3/TRBV12-4
ASTRTVLSYNEQF | TRBJ2-1 | TRBV4-3
ASSTPGGGGAGEQF | TRBJ2-1 | TRBV12-3/TRBV12-4
ASSLRLAGKSGEQF | TRBJ2-1 | TRBV12-3/TRBV12-4
ASSRGLAGGKNIQY | TRBJ2-4 | TRBV4-1